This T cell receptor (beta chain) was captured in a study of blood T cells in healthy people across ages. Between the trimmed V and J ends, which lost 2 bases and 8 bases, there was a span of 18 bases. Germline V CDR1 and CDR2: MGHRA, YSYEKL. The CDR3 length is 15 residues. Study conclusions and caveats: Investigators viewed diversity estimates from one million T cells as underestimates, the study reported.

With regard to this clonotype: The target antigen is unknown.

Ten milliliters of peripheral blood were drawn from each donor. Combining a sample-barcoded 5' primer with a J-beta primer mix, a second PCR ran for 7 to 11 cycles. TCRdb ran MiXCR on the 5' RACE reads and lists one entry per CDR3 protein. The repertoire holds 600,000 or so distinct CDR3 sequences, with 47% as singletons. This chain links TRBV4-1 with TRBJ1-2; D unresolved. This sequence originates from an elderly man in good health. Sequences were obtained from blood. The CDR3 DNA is TGCGCCAGCAGCCAACATATCACTATTGCGTACGGCTACACCTTC. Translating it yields CASSQHITIAYGYTF.